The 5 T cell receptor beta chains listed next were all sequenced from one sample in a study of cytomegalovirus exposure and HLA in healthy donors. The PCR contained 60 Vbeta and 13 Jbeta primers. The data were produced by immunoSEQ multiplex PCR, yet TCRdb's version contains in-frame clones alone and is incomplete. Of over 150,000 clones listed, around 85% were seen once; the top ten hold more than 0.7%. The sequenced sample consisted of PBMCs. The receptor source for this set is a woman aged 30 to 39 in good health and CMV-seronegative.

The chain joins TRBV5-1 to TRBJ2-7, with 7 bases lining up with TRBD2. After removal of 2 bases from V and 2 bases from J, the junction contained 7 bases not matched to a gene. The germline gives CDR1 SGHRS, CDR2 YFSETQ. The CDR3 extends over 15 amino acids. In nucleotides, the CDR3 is TGCGCCAGCAGCTTCACAGCGGGAACTACCTACGAGCAGTACTTC. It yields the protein CASSFTAGTTYEQYF.

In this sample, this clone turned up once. CDR3 coding DNA: TGTGCCAGCAGTGACAGGTCAGGGACTAGAAACACCATATATTTT. Translation gives CASSDRSGTRNTIYF. The V call is TRBV2, the J call TRBJ1-3, with a tentative D call TRBD1 (5 bases). Germline V gene lookup returns CDR1 SNHLY and CDR2 FYNNEI. V lost 3 bases and J lost 5, with 14 bases in between. The CDR3 has 15 residues.

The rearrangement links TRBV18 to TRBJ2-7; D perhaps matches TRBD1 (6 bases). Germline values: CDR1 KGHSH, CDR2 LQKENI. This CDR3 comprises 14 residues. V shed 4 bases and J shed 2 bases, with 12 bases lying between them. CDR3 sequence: CASSLQGPPYEQYF. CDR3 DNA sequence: TGTGCCAGCTCACTACAGGGCCCGCCCTACGAGCAGTACTTC.

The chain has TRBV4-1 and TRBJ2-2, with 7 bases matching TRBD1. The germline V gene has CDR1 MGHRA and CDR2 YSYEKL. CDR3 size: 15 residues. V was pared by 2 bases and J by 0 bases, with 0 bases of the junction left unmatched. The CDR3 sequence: CASSQTGANTGELFF. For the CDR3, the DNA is TGCGCCAGCAGCCAAACAGGGGCGAACACCGGGGAGCTGTTTTTT.

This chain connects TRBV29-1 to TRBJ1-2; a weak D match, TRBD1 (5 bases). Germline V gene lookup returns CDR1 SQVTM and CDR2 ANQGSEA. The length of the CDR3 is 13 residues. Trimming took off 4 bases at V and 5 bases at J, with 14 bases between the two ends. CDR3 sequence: CSVALVGGYGYTF. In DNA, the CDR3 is TGCAGCGTTGCATTGGTCGGGGGGTATGGCTACACCTTC.